The clone carrying this T cell receptor (beta chain) was found once. The record originates from a study of early stage breast cancer tumors. The data were produced by immunoSEQ multiplex PCR, yet TCRdb's version contains in-frame clones alone and is incomplete. The sample records some 10,000 clones, around two thirds being singletons. The CDR3 spans 15 residues. Germline CDR1 MNHNS, CDR2 SASEGT. Trimming took 2 bases from V and 0 from J, leaving 10 bases between them. This chain uses TRBV6-1 with TRBJ1-2, with D hard to call. The origin of this receptor is a person aged 35-49 years with breast cancer. The sample consisted of breast tumor tissue. CDR3 in amino acids: CASSEYTGPNYGYTF. In nucleotides, the CDR3 is TGTGCCAGCAGTGAATATACCGGGCCTAACTATGGCTACACCTTC.